Listed below are T cell receptor beta chains from one sample, sequenced in a study of T cells in Graves' hyperthyroidism and ophthalmopathy. Using its own MiXCR run on the multiplex PCR reads, TCRdb lists one record per CDR3 protein. The sample lists about 640,000 distinct CDR3 sequences; 20% to 25% were seen once. Material: blood. The receptors derive from a man aged 25-40 years with Graves' ophthalmopathy. The CDR3 runs from the conserved cysteine through the conserved F or W. Fields, in order: V gene, clone size, D gene, J gene, CDR3 DNA, CDR3 protein. A D gene is named only where the DNA matches it firmly. Rows give clone size only sometimes, using once, few, many, or a class for an expanded clone.

TRBV28,NA,NA,TRBJ1-3,TGTGCCAGCAGTTTGATTCTCCCCTCTGGAAACACCATATATTTT,CASSLILPSGNTIYF
TRBV5-5,many,NA,TRBJ2-3,TGTGCCAGCAGCTTGGCCAGAGGGCAGCACACAGATACGCAGTATTTT,CASSLARGQHTDTQYF
TRBV18,few,NA,TRBJ2-1,TGTGCCAGCTCACCACTGGACAGTTTCAACAATGAGCAGTTCTTC,CASSPLDSFNNEQFF
TRBV7-9,few,NA,TRBJ2-1,TGTGCCAGCAGCTTCTCCGCCGACAATGAGCAGTTCTTC,CASSFSADNEQFF
TRBV5-1,many,TRBD1,TRBJ2-5,TGCGCCAGCAGCCCGGGGACAGTTCGGTTCGAGACCCAGTACTTC,CASSPGTVRFETQYF
TRBV28,NA,NA,TRBJ1-6,TGTGCCAGCAGGCAGACTGGGAATTCACCCCTCCACTTT,CASRQTGNSPLHF
TRBV20-1,few,TRBD2,TRBJ2-7,TGCAGTGCTAGAGACGGGGGGAGTATCTACGAGCAGTACTTC,CSARDGGSIYEQYF
TRBV28,many,TRBD1,TRBJ1-5,TGTGCCAGCAGTTTATCCCCAGGGGACAGGAGATATCAGCCCCAGCATTTT,CASSLSPGDRRYQPQHF
TRBV4-2,once,TRBD2,TRBJ2-7,TGTGCCAGCAGCCAAACCCCGGGACTAGGGTTATACGAGCAGTACTTC,CASSQTPGLGLYEQYF
TRBV7-3,NA,TRBD2,TRBJ2-5,TGTGCCAGCAGCTTAAGCGGGAGTGGAGAGACCCAGTACTTC,CASSLSGSGETQYF
TRBV2,few,TRBD2,TRBJ2-3,TGTGCCAGCAGCGAGACTAGCCGCACAGATACGCAGTATTTT,CASSETSRTDTQYF
TRBV15,NA,TRBD1,TRBJ1-4,TGTGCCACCAGCAGAGATCAGGCCAGGGGGAATGAAAAACTGTTTTTT,CATSRDQARGNEKLFF
TRBV29-1,few,NA,TRBJ2-1,TGCAGCGTGACGGAGGGGATGTACAATGAGCAGTTCTTC,CSVTEGMYNEQFF
TRBV18,few,NA,TRBJ1-1,TGTGCCAGCTCACCTTCCGGGTCGGGGGTAGAGTCTGAAGCTTTCTTT,CASSPSGSGVESEAFF
TRBV20-1,few,NA,TRBJ2-7,TGCAGTGCTAGAGATCCCGAGACTAGGGCCTACGAGCAGTACTTC,CSARDPETRAYEQYF
TRBV28,few,TRBD2,TRBJ2-5,TGTGCCAGCAGTTCTTCCGGGACTAGAGGAGAGACCCAGTACTTC,CASSSSGTRGETQYF
TRBV11-2,NA,TRBD1,TRBJ2-1,TGTGCCAGCAGCTCAGGGGGTGTTCGTAGCTCCTACAATGAGCAGTTCTTC,CASSSGGVRSSYNEQFF
TRBV6-2/TRBV6-3,NA,NA,TRBJ2-2,TGTGCCAGCAAGGTTGGAAACAGGGACACCGGGGAGCTGTTTTTT,CASKVGNRDTGELFF
TRBV4-1,NA,TRBD2,TRBJ2-3,TGCGCCAGCAGACGTCGGGAGGAAGGGGATACGCAGTATTTT,CASRRREEGDTQYF
TRBV28,many,TRBD2,TRBJ2-1,TGTGCCAGCAGGCCTAGCGGATACGAGCAGTTCTTC,CASRPSGYEQFF
TRBV28,many,TRBD2,TRBJ2-7,TGTGCCAGCAGTTTTACTGTTAGCGGGTTTGCCTACGAGCAGTACTTC,CASSFTVSGFAYEQYF
TRBV12-3/TRBV12-4,few,NA,TRBJ1-1,TGTGCCAGCAGTTTACTTAGACACCTGAACACTGAAGCTTTCTTT,CASSLLRHLNTEAFF
TRBV28,many,TRBD2,TRBJ2-1,TGTGCCCACTCACTGCGGGAGGGCCACGTGAATGAGCAGTTCTTC,CAHSLREGHVNEQFF
TRBV20-1,few,TRBD1,TRBJ1-5,TGCAGTGCTAGAGGGGAACAGGGGAATCAGCCCCAGCATTTT,CSARGEQGNQPQHF
TRBV27,many,TRBD1,TRBJ1-1,TGTGCCAGCAGGGTGCAGGGGGCGATTGAAGCTTTCTTT,CASRVQGAIEAFF
TRBV24-1,few,NA,TRBJ2-3,TGTGCCACCAGCCAGGTGAACACAGATACGCAGTATTTT,CATSQVNTDTQYF
TRBV4-1,few,TRBD1,TRBJ2-5,TGCGCCAGCAGCCAACCGGGACAGGGGATTGAGACCCAGTACTTC,CASSQPGQGIETQYF
TRBV20-1,NA,NA,TRBJ1-4,TGCAGTGCTAGGATAGGGCCCCAATTGGAAAAACTGTTTTTT,CSARIGPQLEKLFF
TRBV30,NA,NA,TRBJ1-6,TGTGCCTGGAGTGACGAGATCCAACTCCGGCCTCCCCACTTT,CAWSDEIQLRPPHF
TRBV5-1,NA,TRBD2,TRBJ2-5,TGTGCCAGCAGCCAAGATCCTACTAGCGTGAAGACCCAGTACTTC,CASSQDPTSVKTQYF
TRBV11-2,many,TRBD2,TRBJ2-3,TGTGCCAGCAGCTCGCTAGCGGGTCCAGATACGCAGTATTTT,CASSSLAGPDTQYF
TRBV10-3,NA,TRBD1,TRBJ1-6,TGTGCCATCAGTGAAGGGACAGGGAGTTCACCCCTCCACTTT,CAISEGTGSSPLHF
TRBV6-2/TRBV6-3,few,NA,TRBJ1-2,TGTGCCAGCAGTGAACAGGGTGCCTATGGCTACACCTTC,CASSEQGAYGYTF
TRBV11-2,NA,NA,TRBJ2-1,TGTGCCAGCAGCTTAGCGGTACTAGCAGGCAATGAGCAGTTCTTC,CASSLAVLAGNEQFF
TRBV19,NA,NA,TRBJ2-1,TGTGCCAGTAGTACGGGACTGTCCAATGAGCAGTTCTTC,CASSTGLSNEQFF
TRBV7-6,NA,NA,TRBJ2-7,TGTGCCAGCAGCTCTTCGAGCAGATACTACGAGCAGTACTTC,CASSSSSRYYEQYF
TRBV28,NA,TRBD2,TRBJ2-3,TGTGCCAGCAACCGCGGGGGGATTAGCACAGATACGCAGTATTTT,CASNRGGISTDTQYF
TRBV6-4,few,NA,TRBJ2-3,TGTGCCAGCAGTGACTCAGTAGGGAGCACAGATACGCAGTATTTT,CASSDSVGSTDTQYF
TRBV11-2,many,NA,TRBJ2-1,TGTGCCAGCAGCTTCGATAGCGGCAAGCAGTTCTTC,CASSFDSGKQFF
TRBV18,NA,NA,TRBJ2-3,TGTGCCAGCTCACCCAACCTAGGTCGTGTAACAGATACGCAGTATTTT,CASSPNLGRVTDTQYF
TRBV5-4,once,NA,TRBJ2-1,TGTGCCAGCAGCTTCTCCGTCCCCGGTGAGCAGTTCTTC,CASSFSVPGEQFF
TRBV5-5,NA,TRBD2,TRBJ2-2,TGTGCCAGCAGCTTTTTTAGCGGGAGGCCCGGGGAGCTGTTTTTT,CASSFFSGRPGELFF
TRBV6-2/TRBV6-3,NA,NA,TRBJ2-1,TGTGCCAGCAGTTACCCCGACCTGTTCTTC,CASSYPDLFF
TRBV12-3/TRBV12-4,many,NA,TRBJ2-1,TGTGCCAGCAGAACGGGACTCTCGGTTGAGCAGTTCTTC,CASRTGLSVEQFF
TRBV28,NA,NA,TRBJ2-2,TGTGCCAGCAGTTTATCCGCCCGGGGGACCGGGGAGCTGTTTTTT,CASSLSARGTGELFF
TRBV20-1,NA,NA,TRBJ1-5,TGCAGTGCTAATGAGGTCAATCAGCCCCAGCATTTT,CSANEVNQPQHF
TRBV11-2,NA,NA,TRBJ2-1,TGTGCCAGCAGCTTAGAGCCGTGGCGTGGGGCCTACAATGAGCAGTTCTTC,CASSLEPWRGAYNEQFF
TRBV28,many,NA,TRBJ2-3,TGTGCCAGCAGTTTAGACCTAAGCACAGATACGCAGTATTTT,CASSLDLSTDTQYF
TRBV2,many,TRBD2,TRBJ2-3,TGTGCCAGCAGTGAGGGTAACGGGAGGCCAGCAGATACGCAGTATTTT,CASSEGNGRPADTQYF
TRBV27,NA,TRBD2,TRBJ2-1,TGTGCCAGCAGTTTAGGACTAGCGACCTACAATGAGCAGTTCTTC,CASSLGLATYNEQFF
TRBV6-5,many,NA,TRBJ1-5,TGTGCCAGCAGTTACCCCCGGGGGGCCAGCAATCAGCCCCAGCATTTT,CASSYPRGASNQPQHF
TRBV9,NA,TRBD1,TRBJ1-5,TGTGCCAGCAGCGTACTGATACGGACAGGGGGAAGGGGCAATCAGCCCCAGCATTTT,CASSVLIRTGGRGNQPQHF
TRBV20-1,few,NA,TRBJ2-7,TGCAGTGCTAGGGTGGGGGGCGCGGCCTACGAGCAGTACTTC,CSARVGGAAYEQYF
TRBV30,many,TRBD1,TRBJ2-7,TGTGCCTGGGACCAGGGACAGGGGTCCTACGAGCAGTACTTC,CAWDQGQGSYEQYF